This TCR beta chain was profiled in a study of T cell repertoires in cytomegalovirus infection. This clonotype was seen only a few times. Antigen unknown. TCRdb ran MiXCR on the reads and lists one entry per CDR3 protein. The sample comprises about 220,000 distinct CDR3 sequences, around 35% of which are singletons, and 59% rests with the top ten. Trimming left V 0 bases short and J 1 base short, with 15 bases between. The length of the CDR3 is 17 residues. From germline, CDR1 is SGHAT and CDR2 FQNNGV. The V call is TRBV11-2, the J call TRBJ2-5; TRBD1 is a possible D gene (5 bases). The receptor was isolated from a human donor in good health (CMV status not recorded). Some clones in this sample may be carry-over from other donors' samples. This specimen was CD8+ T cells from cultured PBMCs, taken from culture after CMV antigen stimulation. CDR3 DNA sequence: TGTGCCAGCAGCTTAGATAATGTGGACATCCTCCAAGAGACCCAGTACTTC. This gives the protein CASSLDNVDILQETQYF.